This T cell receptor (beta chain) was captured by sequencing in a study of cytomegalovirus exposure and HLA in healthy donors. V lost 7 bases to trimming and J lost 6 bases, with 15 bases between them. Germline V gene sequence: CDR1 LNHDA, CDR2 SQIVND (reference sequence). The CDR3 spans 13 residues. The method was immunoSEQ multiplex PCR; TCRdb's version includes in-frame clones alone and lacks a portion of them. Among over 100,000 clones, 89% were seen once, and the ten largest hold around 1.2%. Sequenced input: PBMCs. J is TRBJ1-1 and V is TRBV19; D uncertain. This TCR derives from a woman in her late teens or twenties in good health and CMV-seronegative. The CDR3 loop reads CASKDRRGAEAFF. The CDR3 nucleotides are TGTGCCAGTAAGGATCGGAGAGGTGCTGAAGCTTTCTTT.